This record concerns one T cell receptor (beta chain) sequence. Per germline, CDR1 SGHTA and CDR2 FQGNSA. V lost 4 bases, J lost 6 bases, and 3 bases stayed unmatched. This CDR3 is 14 amino acids long. This record belongs to a study of T cell changes during pregnancy in multiple sclerosis. Produced via immunoSEQ multiplex PCR; TCRdb's table is partial and in-frame only. The repertoire holds 70,000 to 80,000 clones, with 92% as singletons. This TCR came from a female donor in good health, enrolled as a control in a pregnancy study. This specimen was peripheral blood, taken after pregnancy. The V gene is TRBV7-2, the J gene TRBJ2-7; TRBD2 agrees at 13 bases. The CDR3 here is CASSWTSGRSEQYF. The CDR3 DNA follows: TGTGCCAGCAGCTGGACTAGCGGGAGAAGCGAGCAGTACTTC.